The clone carrying this T cell receptor beta chain was seen more than once but under ten times. The source of the sample is a study of regulatory T cells in long-lasting Graves disease. The wider study: Antithyroid drug use was under 3 months in newly diagnosed Graves' patients.

CDR3 length: 16 amino acids. Per germline, CDR1 DFQATT and CDR2 SNEGSKA (reference sequence). Trimming cost V 1 base and J 2 bases; bases outside gene matches: 7. Sequencing libraries for TCR beta were prepared with iRepertoire HTBI primers and Arm-PCR of CDR3 regions. TCRdb itself ran the multiplex PCR reads through MiXCR, one entry per CDR3 protein. The sample includes roughly 430,000 distinct CDR3 sequences, around 15% seen only once; the top ten take 9.5% to 12%. Time point: newly diagnosed GD, antithyroid drugs for less than 3 months. RNA from PBMCs was the source of the TCR library. These data also featured in a second study, about T cells in Graves' hyperthyroidism and ophthalmopathy. As that study records: Not enrolled were patients with uncontrolled infection, other autoimmune disease, pregnancy or lactation. A set of HTBI primers served as the primers for a first-round RT-PCR of the TCR CDR3.

The V and J genes are TRBV20-1 and TRBJ2-2; 7 bases agree with TRBD2. This receptor was obtained from a woman in her twenties or thirties with Graves disease. Sequenced here: peripheral blood mononuclear cells (PBMCs), sampled at new diagnosis, from a patient treated with antithyroid drugs. The CDR3 sequence: CSARAISGGNTGELFF. As DNA, the CDR3 is TGCAGTGCTAGAGCCATCTCGGGAGGAAACACCGGGGAGCTGTTTTTT.